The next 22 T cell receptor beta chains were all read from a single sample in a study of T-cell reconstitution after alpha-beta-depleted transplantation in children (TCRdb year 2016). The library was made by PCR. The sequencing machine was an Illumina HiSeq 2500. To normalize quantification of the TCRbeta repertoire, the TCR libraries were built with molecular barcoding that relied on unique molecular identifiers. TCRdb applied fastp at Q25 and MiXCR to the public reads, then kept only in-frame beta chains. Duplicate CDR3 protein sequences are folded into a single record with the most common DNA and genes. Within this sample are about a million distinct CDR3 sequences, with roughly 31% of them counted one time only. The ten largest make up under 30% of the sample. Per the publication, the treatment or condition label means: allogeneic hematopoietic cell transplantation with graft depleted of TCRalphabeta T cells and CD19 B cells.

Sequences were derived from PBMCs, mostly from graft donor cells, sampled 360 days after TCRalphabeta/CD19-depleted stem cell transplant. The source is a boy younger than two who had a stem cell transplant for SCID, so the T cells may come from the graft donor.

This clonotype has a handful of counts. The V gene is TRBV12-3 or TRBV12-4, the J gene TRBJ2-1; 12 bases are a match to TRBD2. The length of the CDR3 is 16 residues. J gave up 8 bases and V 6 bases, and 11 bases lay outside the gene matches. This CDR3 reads CASSPGLAGGPDEQFF. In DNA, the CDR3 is TGTGCCAGCAGCCCCGGGCTAGCGGGGGGGCCCGATGAGCAGTTCTTC.

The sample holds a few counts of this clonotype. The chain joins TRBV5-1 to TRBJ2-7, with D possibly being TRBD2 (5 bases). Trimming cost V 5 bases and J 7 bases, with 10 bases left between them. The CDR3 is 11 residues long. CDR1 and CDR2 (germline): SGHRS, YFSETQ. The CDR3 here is CASRQDSEQYF. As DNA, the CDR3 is TGCGCCAGCAGGCAGGACTCGGAGCAGTACTTC.

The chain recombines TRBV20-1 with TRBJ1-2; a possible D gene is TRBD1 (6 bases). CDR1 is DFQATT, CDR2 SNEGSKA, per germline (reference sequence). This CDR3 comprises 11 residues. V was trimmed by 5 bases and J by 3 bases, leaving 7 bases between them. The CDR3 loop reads CSAPGDYGYTF. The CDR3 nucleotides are TGCAGTGCTCCAGGGGACTATGGCTACACCTTC.

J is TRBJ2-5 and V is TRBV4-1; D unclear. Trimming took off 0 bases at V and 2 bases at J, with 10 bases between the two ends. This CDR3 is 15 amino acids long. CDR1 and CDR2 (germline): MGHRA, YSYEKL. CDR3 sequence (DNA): TGCGCCAGCAGCCAAGAAGGAAGGCTGCAAGAGACCCAGTACTTC. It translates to CASSQEGRLQETQYF.

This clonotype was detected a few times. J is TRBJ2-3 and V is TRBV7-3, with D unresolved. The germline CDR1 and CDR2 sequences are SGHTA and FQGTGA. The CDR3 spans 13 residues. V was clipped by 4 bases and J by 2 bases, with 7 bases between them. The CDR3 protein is CASSSLNTDTQYF. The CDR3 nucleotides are TGTGCCAGCAGCTCCTTGAACACAGATACGCAGTATTTT. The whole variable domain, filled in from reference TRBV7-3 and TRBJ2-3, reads GAGVSQTPSNKVTEKGKYVELRCDPISGHTALYWYRQSLGQGPEFLIYFQGTGAADDSGLPNDRFFAVRPEGSVSTLKIQRTERGDSAVYLCASSSLNTDTQYFGPGTRLTVL.

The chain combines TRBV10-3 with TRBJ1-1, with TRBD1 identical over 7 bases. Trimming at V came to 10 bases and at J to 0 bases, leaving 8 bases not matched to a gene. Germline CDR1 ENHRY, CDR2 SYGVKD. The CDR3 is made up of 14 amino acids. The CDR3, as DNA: TGTGCCACCGTAAGACAGGGAATGAACACTGAAGCTTTCTTT. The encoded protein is CATVRQGMNTEAFF.

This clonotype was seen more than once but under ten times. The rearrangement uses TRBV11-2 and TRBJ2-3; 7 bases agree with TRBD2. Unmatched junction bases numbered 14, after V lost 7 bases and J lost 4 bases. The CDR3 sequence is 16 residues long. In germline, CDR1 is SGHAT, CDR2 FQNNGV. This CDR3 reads CASTPLGSGLADTQYF. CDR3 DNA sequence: TGTGCCAGCACCCCCCTCGGGTCCGGACTAGCAGATACGCAGTATTTT.

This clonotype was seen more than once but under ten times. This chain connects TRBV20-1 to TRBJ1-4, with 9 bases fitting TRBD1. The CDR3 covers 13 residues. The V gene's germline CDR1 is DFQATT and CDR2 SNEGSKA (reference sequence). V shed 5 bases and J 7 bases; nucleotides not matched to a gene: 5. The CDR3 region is CSALDRGGEKLFF. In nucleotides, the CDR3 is TGCAGTGCTTTGGACAGGGGAGGTGAAAAACTGTTTTTT.

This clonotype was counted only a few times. In nucleotides, the CDR3 is TGCAGCGTCGTACACGACAACAGGGTAAAACAGTTCTTC. Translated: CSVVHDNRVKQFF. The chain couples TRBV29-1 to TRBJ2-1; D perhaps matches TRBD1 (6 bases). Germline CDR1 is SQVTM and CDR2 is ANQGSEA. V was trimmed by 6 bases and J by 13 bases, leaving 22 bases between them. The CDR3 spans 13 residues.

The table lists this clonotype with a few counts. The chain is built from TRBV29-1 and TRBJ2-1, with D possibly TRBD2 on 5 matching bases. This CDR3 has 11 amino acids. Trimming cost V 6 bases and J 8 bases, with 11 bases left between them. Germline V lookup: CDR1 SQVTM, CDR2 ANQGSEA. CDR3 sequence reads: CSVLTGDEQFF. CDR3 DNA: TGCAGCGTCCTAACCGGGGATGAGCAGTTCTTC.

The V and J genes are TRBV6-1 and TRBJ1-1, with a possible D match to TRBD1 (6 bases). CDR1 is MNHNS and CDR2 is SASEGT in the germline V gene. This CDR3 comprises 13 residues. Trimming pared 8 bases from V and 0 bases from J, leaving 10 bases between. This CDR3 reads CASVSGVNTEAFF. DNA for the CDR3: TGTGCCAGCGTATCAGGGGTGAACACTGAAGCTTTCTTT.

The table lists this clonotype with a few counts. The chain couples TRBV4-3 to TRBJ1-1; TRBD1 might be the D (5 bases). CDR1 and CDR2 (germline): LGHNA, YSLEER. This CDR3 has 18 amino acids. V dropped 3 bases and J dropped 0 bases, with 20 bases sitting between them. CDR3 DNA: TGCGCCAGCAGCCAGGGGTACACGGGACGGCTCATGAACACTGAAGCTTTCTTT. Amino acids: CASSQGYTGRLMNTEAFF.

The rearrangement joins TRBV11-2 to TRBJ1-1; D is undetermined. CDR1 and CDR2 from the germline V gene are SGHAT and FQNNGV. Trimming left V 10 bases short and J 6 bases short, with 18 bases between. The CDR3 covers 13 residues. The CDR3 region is CATSFVGSPEAFF. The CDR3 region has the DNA TGTGCCACATCATTCGTGGGTAGCCCTGAAGCTTTCTTT. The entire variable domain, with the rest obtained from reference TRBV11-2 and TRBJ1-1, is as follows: EAGVAQSPRYKIIEKRQSVAFWCNPISGHATLYWYQQILGQGPKLLIQFQNNGVVDDSQLPKDRFSAERLKGVDSTLKIQPAKLEDSAVYLCATSFVGSPEAFFGQGTRLTVV.

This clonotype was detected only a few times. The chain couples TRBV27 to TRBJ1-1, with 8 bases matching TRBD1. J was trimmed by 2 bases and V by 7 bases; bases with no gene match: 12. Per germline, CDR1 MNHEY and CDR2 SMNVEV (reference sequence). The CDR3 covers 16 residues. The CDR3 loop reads CASNPQGALDNTEAFF. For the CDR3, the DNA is TGTGCCAGCAACCCCCAGGGGGCGTTGGACAACACTGAAGCTTTCTTT.

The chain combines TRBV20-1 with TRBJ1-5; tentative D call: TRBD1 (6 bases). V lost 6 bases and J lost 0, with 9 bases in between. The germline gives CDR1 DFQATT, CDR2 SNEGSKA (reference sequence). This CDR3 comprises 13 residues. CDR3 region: CSATGYSNQPQHF. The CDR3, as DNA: TGCAGTGCCACAGGGTATAGCAATCAGCCCCAGCATTTT.

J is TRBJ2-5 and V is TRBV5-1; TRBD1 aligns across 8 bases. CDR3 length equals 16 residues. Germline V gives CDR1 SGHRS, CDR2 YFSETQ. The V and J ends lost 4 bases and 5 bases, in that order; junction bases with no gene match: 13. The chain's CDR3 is CASSLASQGAVETQYF. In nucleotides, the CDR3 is TGCGCCAGCAGCCTAGCTTCCCAGGGGGCTGTTGAGACCCAGTACTTC. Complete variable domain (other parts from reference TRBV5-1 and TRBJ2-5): KAGVTQTPRYLIKTRGQQVTLSCSPISGHRSVSWYQQTPGQGLQFLFEYFSETQRNKGNFPGRFSGRQFSNSRSEMNVSTLELGDSALYLCASSLASQGAVETQYFGPGTRLLVL.

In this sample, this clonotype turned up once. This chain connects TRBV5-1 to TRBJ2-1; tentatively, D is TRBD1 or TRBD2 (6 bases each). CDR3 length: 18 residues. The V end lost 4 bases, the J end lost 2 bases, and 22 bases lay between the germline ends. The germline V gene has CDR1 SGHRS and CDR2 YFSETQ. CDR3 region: CASSLEGGRRETYNEQFF. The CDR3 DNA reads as TGCGCCAGCAGCCTAGAGGGGGGCCGCCGGGAGACCTACAATGAGCAGTTCTTC.

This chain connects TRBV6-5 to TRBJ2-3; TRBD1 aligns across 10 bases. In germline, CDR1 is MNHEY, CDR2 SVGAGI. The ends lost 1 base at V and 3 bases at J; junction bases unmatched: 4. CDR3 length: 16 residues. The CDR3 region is CASSYYPGQGTDTQYF. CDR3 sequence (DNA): TGTGCCAGCAGTTACTATCCGGGACAGGGGACAGATACGCAGTATTTT.

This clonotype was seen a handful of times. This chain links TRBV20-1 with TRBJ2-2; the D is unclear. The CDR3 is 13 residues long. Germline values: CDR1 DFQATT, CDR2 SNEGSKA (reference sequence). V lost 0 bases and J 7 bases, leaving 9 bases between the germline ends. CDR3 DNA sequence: TGCAGTGCTAGAGATCGCCGAAGCGGGGAGCTGTTTTTT. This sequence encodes CSARDRRSGELFF.

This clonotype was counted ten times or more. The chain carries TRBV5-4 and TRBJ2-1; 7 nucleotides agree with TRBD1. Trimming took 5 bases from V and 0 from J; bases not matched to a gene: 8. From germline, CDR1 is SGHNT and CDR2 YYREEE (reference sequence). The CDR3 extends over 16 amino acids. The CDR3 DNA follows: TGTGCCAGCAGGGGACCGGGACAGTACTCCTACAATGAGCAGTTCTTC. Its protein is CASRGPGQYSYNEQFF. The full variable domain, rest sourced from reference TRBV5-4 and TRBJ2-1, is ETGVTQSPTHLIKTRGQQVTLRCSSQSGHNTVSWYQQALGQGPQFIFQYYREEENGRGNFPPRFSGLQFPNYSSELNVNALELDDSALYLCASRGPGQYSYNEQFFGPGTRLTVL.

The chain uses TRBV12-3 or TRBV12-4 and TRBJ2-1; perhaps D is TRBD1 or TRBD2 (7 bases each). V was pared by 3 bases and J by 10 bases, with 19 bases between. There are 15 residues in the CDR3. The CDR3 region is CASSFSVSGGGEQFF. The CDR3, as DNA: TGTGCCAGCAGTTTTTCGGTGTCAGGGGGGGGAGAGCAGTTCTTC.

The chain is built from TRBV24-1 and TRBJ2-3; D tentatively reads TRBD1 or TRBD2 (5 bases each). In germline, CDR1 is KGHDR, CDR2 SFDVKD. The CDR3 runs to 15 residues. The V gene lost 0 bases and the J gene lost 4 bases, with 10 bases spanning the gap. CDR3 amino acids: CATSDLHGAPDTQYF. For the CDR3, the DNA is TGTGCCACCAGTGATTTGCACGGGGCCCCAGATACGCAGTATTTT.